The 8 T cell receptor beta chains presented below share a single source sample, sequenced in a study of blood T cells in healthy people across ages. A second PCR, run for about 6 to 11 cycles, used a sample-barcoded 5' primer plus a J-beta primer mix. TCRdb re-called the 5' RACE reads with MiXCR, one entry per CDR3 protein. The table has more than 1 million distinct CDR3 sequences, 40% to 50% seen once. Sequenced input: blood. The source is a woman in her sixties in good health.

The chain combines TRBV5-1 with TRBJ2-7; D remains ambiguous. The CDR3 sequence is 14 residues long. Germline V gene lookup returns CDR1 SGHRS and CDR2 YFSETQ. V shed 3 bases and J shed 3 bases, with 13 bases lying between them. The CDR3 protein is CASSSAGGYYEQYF. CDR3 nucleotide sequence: TGCGCCAGCAGCTCCGCCGGTGGGTACTACGAGCAGTACTTC.

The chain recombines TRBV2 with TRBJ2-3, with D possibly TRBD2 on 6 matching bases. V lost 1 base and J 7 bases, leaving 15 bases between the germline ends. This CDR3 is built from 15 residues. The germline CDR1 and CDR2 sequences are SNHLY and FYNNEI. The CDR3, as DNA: TGTGCCAGCAGTGAAGAAGGTAGCGGTGCGAATACGCAGTATTTT. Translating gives CASSEEGSGANTQYF.

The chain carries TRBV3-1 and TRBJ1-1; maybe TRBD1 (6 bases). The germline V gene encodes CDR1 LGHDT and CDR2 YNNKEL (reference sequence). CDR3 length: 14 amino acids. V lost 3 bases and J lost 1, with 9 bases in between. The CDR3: CASSQGRGNTEAFF. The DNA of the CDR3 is TGTGCCAGCAGCCAGGGCAGGGGGAACACTGAAGCTTTCTTT.

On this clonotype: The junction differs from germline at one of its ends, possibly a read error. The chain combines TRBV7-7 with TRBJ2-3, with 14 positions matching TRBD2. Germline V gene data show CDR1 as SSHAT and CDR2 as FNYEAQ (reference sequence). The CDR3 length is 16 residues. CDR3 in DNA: TGTGCCAGCAGCCCCCGACTAGCGGGAGGGTCAGATACGCGGTATTTT. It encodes CASSPRLAGGSDTRYF.

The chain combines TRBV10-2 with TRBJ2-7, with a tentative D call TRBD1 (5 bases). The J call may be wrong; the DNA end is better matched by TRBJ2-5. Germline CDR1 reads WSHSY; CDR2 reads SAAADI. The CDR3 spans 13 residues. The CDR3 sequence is CASSAKGWETQYF. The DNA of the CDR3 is TGCGCCAGCAGTGCCAAGGGGTGGGAGACCCAGTACTTC.

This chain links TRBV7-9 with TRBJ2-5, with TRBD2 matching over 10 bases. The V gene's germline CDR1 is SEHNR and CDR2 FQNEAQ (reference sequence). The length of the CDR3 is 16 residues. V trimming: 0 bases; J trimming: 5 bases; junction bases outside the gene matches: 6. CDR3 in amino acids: CASSLAVAGGGETQYF. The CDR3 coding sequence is TGTGCCAGCAGCTTAGCGGTAGCGGGAGGAGGGGAGACCCAGTACTTC. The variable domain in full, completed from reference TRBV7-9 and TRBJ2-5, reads DTGVSQNPRHKITKRGQNVTFRCDPISEHNRLYWYRQTLGQGPEFLTYFQNEAQLEKSRLLSDRFSAERPKGSFSTLEIQRTEQGDSAMYLCASSLAVAGGGETQYFGPGTRLLVL.

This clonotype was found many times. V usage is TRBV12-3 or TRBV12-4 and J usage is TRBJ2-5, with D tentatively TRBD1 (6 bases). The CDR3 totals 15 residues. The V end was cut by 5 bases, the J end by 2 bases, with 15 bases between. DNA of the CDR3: TGTGCCAGCAGTATAGACAGGTTAGGACAAGAGACCCAGTACTTC. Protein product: CASSIDRLGQETQYF.

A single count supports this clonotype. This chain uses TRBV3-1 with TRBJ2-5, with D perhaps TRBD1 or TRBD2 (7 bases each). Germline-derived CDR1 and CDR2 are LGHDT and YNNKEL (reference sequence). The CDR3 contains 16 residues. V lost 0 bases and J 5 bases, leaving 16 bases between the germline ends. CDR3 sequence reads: CASSQDGQGGRETQYF. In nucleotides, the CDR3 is TGTGCCAGCAGCCAAGATGGCCAGGGGGGGCGGGAGACCCAGTACTTC.